Detailed here is one TCR beta chain. V lost 2 bases, J lost 3 bases, and 13 bases stayed unmatched. The V gene's germline CDR1 is SGHVS and CDR2 FQNEAQ. CDR3 length: 18 residues. From the RT-PCR reads, TCRdb called clonotypes with MiXCR, one entry per CDR3 protein. The table shows almost 700,000 distinct CDR3 sequences, with 14% occurring only once. The sequence came from a female donor in good health, serving as a healthy control. Sequenced sample: memory CD4+ T cells from blood. The V and J genes are TRBV7-8 and TRBJ1-5; 7 bases agree with TRBD1. CDR3 sequence reads: CASSLIPTLTGTNQPQHF. CDR3 coding DNA: TGTGCCAGCAGCTTAATCCCCACTTTGACAGGGACCAATCAGCCCCAGCATTTT.